This T cell receptor beta chain is drawn from a study of CD8+CD57+ T cells in acquired aplastic anemia. Regarding the study as a whole: Between patients and controls, twenty-nine CD8+ CDR3 sequences were found in common.

Genomic DNA, serving as template, underwent TCR beta VDJ and CDR3 profiling. TCRdb called the reads again in MiXCR, with one record for every CDR3 protein. Of 260,000 or so distinct CDR3 sequences listed, approximately 45% are singletons. This CDR3 spans 14 amino acids. Germline CDR1 reads DFQATT; CDR2 reads SNEGSKA (reference sequence). The V gene end was trimmed by 6 bases and the J gene end by 5 bases; junction bases not matched to a gene: 9. Sequencing involved patients with CD8+CD57+ cell expansion previously shown by flow cytometry. With regard to this clonotype: Its cognate antigen is unknown.

V and J are TRBV20-1 and TRBJ1-2; 10 bases fit TRBD1. The sequenced sample was sorted CD4+, CD8+, or CD8+CD57+ T cells (not recorded which) from PBMCs. The sequence came from a human donor with aplastic anemia. CDR3 DNA: TGCAGTGCCAAAGGGACAGGGGCGGGGTATGGCTACACCTTC. This codes for CSAKGTGAGYGYTF.